This TCR beta chain came from a study of CD8+ T cells in alopecia areata. The study, taken as a whole, reports: Tissue-resident alphabeta T cells belonging to normal skin likewise get sequenced within scalp specimens. Elevated clonality characterized lesional scalp relative to normal scalp, particularly in alopecia totalis/universalis. Sharing of TCRs across patients appeared less clear than in mice, possibly for HLA-related reasons.

With regard to this clone: Its antigen is not known.

Isolated RNA was reverse transcribed into cDNA used as the sequencing template. Sequencing used immunoSEQ multiplex PCR; TCRdb keeps in-frame clones, though not all of them. Here the sample spans about 110,000 clones, around 55% being singletons. The V gene's germline CDR1 is LGHNA and CDR2 YNFKEQ. CDR3 length equals 16 residues. The trim removed 0 bases at V and 5 bases at J, leaving 6 bases unmatched. PBMC-derived CD4+ and CD8+ T cells were sorted. This TCR came from a human donor in good health. This chain connects TRBV4-2 to TRBJ2-5; 10 positions match TRBD1. Sequencing was carried out using CD8+ T cells sorted from blood. CDR3 loop: CASSQDTGTGEETQYF. The CDR3 coding sequence is TGTGCCAGCAGCCAAGATACCGGGACAGGGGAGGAGACCCAGTACTTC.